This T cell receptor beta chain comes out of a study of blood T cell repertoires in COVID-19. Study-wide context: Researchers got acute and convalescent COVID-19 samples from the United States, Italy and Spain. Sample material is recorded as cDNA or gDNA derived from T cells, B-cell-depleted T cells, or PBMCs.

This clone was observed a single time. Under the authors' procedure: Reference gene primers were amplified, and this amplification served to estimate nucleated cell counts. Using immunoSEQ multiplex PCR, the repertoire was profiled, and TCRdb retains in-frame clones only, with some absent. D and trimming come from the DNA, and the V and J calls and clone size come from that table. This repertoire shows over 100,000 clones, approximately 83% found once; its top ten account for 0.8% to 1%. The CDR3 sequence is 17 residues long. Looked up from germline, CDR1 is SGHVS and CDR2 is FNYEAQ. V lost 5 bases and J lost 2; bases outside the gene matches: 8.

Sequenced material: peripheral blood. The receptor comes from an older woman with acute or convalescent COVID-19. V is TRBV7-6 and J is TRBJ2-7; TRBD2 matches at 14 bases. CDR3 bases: TGTGCCAGCAGCCACCCCTTGACTAGCGGGAGGGCCTACGAGCAGTACTTC. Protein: CASSHPLTSGRAYEQYF.